This T cell receptor (beta chain) emerged from a study of CD4 T cells in relation to SARS-CoV-2 and coronaviruses. Study in general: ViraFEST: roughly 10-day antigen culture of PBMCs, then TCR beta CDR3 sequencing.

Points on this clone: As yet, its antigen is unknown.

Naive and memory CD4+ T cells were cultured with CEF, then survey-sequenced. The method was immunoSEQ multiplex PCR; TCRdb's version includes in-frame clones alone and lacks a portion of them. Among 35,000 to 50,000 clones listed, approximately 80% were seen once. This CDR3 is 14 amino acids long. Trimming shortened V by 5 bases and J by 3 bases, and 13 bases separated the two germline ends. Germline loops: CDR1 SEHNR, CDR2 FQNEAQ (reference sequence). General study points: Each donor contributed either pre-pandemic or post-infection samples, not both.

Sequencing input: naive CD4+ T cells from PBMCs, cultured in vitro. Subset: naive CD4+ T cells isolated by negative enrichment. The sequence was collected from an adult with COVID-19. The gene calls are TRBV7-9 and TRBJ2-5; maybe TRBD1 (6 bases). Here the CDR3 reads CASSLQQGEETQYF. DNA for the CDR3: TGTGCCAGCAGCCTCCAACAGGGAGAAGAGACCCAGTACTTC.